Sequencing of this TCR beta chain was carried out in a study of cytomegalovirus exposure and HLA in healthy donors. Points from the study as a whole: Most of the CMV-associated TCR beta chains (in a later analysis) appeared to be HLA-restricted.

The sample holds one count of this clone. Its target is not known. The PCR made use of 60 Vbeta and 13 Jbeta primers. Clones were sequenced by immunoSEQ multiplex PCR, and TCRdb holds only the in-frame ones, with some missing. The data show under 200,000 clones, approximately 78% seen once. The specimen was PBMCs. The receptor was isolated from a young woman in good health and CMV-seronegative.

The CDR3 is CASTRTGAYEQYF. The CDR3 DNA sequence: TGTGCCAGCACCCGGACAGGGGCCTACGAGCAGTACTTC. The chain uses TRBV27 and TRBJ2-7, with 9 bases that match TRBD1. The CDR3 sequence is 13 residues long. Germline V gene sequence: CDR1 MNHEY, CDR2 SMNVEV (reference sequence). Unmatched junction bases numbered 3, after V lost 7 bases and J lost 2 bases.